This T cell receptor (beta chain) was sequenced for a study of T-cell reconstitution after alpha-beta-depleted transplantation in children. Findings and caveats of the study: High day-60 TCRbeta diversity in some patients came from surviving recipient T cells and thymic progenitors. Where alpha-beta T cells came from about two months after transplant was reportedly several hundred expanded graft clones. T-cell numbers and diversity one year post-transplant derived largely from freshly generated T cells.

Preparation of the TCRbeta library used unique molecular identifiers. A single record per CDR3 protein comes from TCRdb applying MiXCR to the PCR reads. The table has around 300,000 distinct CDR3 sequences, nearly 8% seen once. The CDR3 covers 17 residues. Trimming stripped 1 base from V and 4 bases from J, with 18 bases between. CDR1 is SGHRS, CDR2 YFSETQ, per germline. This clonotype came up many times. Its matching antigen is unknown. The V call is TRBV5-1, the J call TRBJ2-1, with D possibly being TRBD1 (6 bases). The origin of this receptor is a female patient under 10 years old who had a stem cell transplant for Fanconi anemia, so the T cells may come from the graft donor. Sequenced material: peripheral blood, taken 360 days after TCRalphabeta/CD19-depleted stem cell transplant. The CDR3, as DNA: TGCGCCAGCAGCTTGTTTTCGGGGACAATGCGGTACAATGAGCAGTTCTTC. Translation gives CASSLFSGTMRYNEQFF.